This T cell receptor (beta chain) was found in a study of cytomegalovirus exposure and HLA in healthy donors. The protocol was immunoSEQ multiplex PCR, while the TCRdb copy is restricted to in-frame clones and leaves out a portion. The sample holds about 56,000 clones, 90% to 95% seen once. Whole-study findings and limits: Three chains linked to CMV were shown in vitro to be specific for CMV antigens. Overall, approximately 150 TCR beta chains were annotated as cytomegalovirus-associated. According to a subsequent analysis, TCR clusters from the first cohort were inclined to appear together in the 110 or so validation repertoires.

CDR1 SGHTA and CDR2 FQGTGA come from the germline V gene. V was pared by 4 bases and J by 6 bases, with 7 bases between. The CDR3 is 11 residues long. On this clone itself: The antigen remains undetermined.

This clonotype was sampled from a man younger than 35 in good health and CMV-seronegative. Sequencing was performed on PBMCs. The rearrangement joins TRBV7-3 to TRBJ2-7; no firm D call. CDR3 amino acids: CASSSGGEQYF. The CDR3 coding sequence is TGTGCCAGCAGCTCCGGCGGCGAGCAGTACTTC.